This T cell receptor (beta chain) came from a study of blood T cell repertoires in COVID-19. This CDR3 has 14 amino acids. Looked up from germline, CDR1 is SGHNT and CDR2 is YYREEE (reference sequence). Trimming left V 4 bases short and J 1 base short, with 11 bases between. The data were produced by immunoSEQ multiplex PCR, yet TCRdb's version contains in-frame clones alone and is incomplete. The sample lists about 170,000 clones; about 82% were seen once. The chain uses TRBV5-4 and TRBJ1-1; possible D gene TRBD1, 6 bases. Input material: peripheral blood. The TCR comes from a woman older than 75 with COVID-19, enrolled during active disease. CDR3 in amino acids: CASSLYRENTEAFF. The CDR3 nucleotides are TGTGCCAGCAGCCTATACAGGGAGAACACTGAAGCTTTCTTT.